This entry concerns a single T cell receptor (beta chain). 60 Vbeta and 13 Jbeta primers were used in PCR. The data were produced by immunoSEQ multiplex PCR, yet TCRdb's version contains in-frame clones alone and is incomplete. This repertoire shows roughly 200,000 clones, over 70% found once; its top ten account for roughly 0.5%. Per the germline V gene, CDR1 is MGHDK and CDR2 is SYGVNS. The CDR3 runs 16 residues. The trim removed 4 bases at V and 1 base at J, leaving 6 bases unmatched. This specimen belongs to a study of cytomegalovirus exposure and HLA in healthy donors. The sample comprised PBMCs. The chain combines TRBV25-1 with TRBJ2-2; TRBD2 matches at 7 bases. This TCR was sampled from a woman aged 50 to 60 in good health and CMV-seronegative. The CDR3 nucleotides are TGTGCCAGCAGTGGTTATGGACTAGTGAACACCGGGGAGCTGTTTTTT. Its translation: CASSGYGLVNTGELFF.